This T cell receptor (beta chain) derives from a study of blood T cells in healthy people across ages (dated by TCRdb to the mid-2010s). With respect to the entire study: In model experiments, template switching captured about one uniquely barcoded TCR beta cDNA molecule for every two T cells. To track age-related changes in TCR beta repertoire diversity, the study relied on deep sequencing normalized with unique cDNA molecular identifiers. Donors were grouped into four age groups: young (average roughly 16 years), middle-aged (about 38), aged (around 56) and long-lived (around 82). For two donors (one aged 18 to 30 and one aged 80 or older), the study analyzed two additional independent replicas of 1 million unique cDNA reads from the same blood draw. General study outcomes and caveats: Observed TCR beta diversity per million T cells fell roughly linearly with age, and a significant reduction was already apparent by age approximately 41. A strong correlation was found between observed TCR beta diversity and the percentage of naive T cells measured by flow cytometry. Estimates of total diversity based on one million sequenced T cells were considered lower bounds and underestimates. Bulk unsorted PBMC profiling prevented conclusive comparison of naive and antigen-experienced compartments. Compared with the aged group, the long-lived group had more naive CD4+ T cells, fewer expanded clones and increased TCR diversity, a pattern suggesting age selection. Because the CMV infection status of the donors was unknown, age-related changes in expanded clonotypes may potentially have been confounded.

The roughly 42 donors, aged about 6 to 95 years, were systemically healthy Caucasian individuals from Russia. Roughly 9.5 milliliters of peripheral blood were drawn from each donor into EDTA-treated Vacutainer tubes. Ficoll-Paque density-gradient centrifugation was used to isolate PBMCs, with at least 6 million obtained per sample. Trizol reagent was used to extract total RNA from the PBMCs, yielding at least 6 micrograms per sample. The percentages of naive CD45RAhigh/CD27high T cells were determined by flow cytometry on a PBMC aliquot from every donor. This clonotype was seen a handful of times. Its antigen target is currently unknown. No much larger clonotype is one base removed from it; base qualities were not supplied. Library generation was performed with 5' RACE. The instrument was an Illumina HiSeq 2500. A second PCR of about 6 to 11 cycles was run with a J-beta primer mix and a sample-barcoded 5' primer. Each TCR beta cDNA molecule received a unique molecular identifier from a template-switch 5' adaptor carrying 12 random nucleotides. Each sample yielded at least 2.5 million CDR3-containing paired-end reads. All of the RNA was converted into first-strand cDNA using the Mint cDNA synthesis kit, with a TRBC-specific oligonucleotide serving as the primer. After uracil-DNA glycosylase treatment, a first 18-cycle PCR used universal primers M1SS and BC2_uni_R on all cDNA. Per the authors' processing: Each sample was normalized by randomly selecting 1 million high-quality reads, each carrying a distinct molecular identifier. Reads with shared molecular identifiers were discarded instead of being binned into consensus sequences. MiTCR, with a Q25 quality threshold and the strictest error-elimination algorithm, was used for CDR3 identification, clonotype clustering and error correction. A nonparametric unseen species model with Euler transformation was used to estimate a lower bound on total TCR beta diversity. TCRdb reworked the public reads: Q25 trimming with fastp, MiXCR clone assembly, productive beta chains retained. For every CDR3 protein sequence, its rows merge into one entry that carries the most common genes and DNA. The V and J calls and clone size are TCRdb's, not the authors'. Counted in this sample were 450,000 to 600,000 distinct CDR3 sequences; 27% of them appeared once. The top ten clonotypes cover 3% to 4.5% of the sample.

Another study also made use of these data, one on T cells of mothers and their children. According to the second study: Nine systemically healthy Caucasian individuals served as donors, namely three mothers together with their six children. cDNA synthesis used all of the extracted RNA, with about 1.5 ug of RNA in each 15 ul reaction. In the second PCR, the M1S primer introduced both the sample barcodes and 2-4 random nucleotides. Each mother yielded over 8 million TCR beta CDR3 reads and each child roughly 2.9 million reads. TCR recombination output is similarly shaped by thymic selection in related and unrelated pairs, with a minor effect exerted by inherited differences. Normalized repertoire overlap was always found to be slightly, but never significantly, higher in related mother-child pairs than in unrelated mother-child pairs. Persistent microchimeric T cell clones were not detected, at a sensitivity of around 95 clones per million clonotypes. In the study, deep NGS was used to compare the TCR beta repertoires of mothers and children, and features distinguishing related mother-child pairs from unrelated individuals were sought. Mothers averaged roughly 40 +/- 4 years of age and children averaged around 11 +/- 4 years. After adapters were ligated using NEBNext reagents, the libraries underwent 100+100 nt paired-end sequencing on an Illumina HiSeq 2000. Mother and child libraries were prepared a month apart and sequenced in separate runs to prevent cross-contamination. For each donor, somewhere between about 500,000 and 2,300,000 distinct TCR beta clonotypes were identified. Naive TCR beta clonotypes were estimated from low-frequency clonotypes matched to each donor's FACS-determined naive share, without sorting.

The clonotype originates from a boy younger than 10 in good health. Sequencing input: blood.

The DNA sequence is given as TGTGCCAGCAGTTACGCGCGGGGGGTTCAACGAGATACGCAGTATTTT. This yields the protein CASSYARGVQRDTQYF. This receptor chain uses TRBV6-5 and TRBJ2-3, and TRBD2 matches 8 of the central bases. Spanning cysteine to phenylalanine, the CDR3 consists of 16 amino acids. Only the CDR3 DNA stays, 48 bases, in frame from base 1. According to the germline V gene, CDR1 reads MNHEY and CDR2 reads SVGAGI. V ends up 2 bases short and J 5 bases short, with an unmatched junction base count of 9.